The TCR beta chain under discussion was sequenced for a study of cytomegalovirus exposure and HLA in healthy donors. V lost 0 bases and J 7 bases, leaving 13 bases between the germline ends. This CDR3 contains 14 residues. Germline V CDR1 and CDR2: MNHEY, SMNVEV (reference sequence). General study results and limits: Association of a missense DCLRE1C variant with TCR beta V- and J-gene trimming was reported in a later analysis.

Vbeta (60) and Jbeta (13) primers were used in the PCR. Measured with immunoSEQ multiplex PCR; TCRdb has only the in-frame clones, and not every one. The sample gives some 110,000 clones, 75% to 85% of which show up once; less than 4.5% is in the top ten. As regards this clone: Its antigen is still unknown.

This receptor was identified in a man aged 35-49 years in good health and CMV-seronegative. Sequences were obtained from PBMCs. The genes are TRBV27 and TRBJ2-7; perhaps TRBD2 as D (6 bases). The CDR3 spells CASSLSVGGGEQYF. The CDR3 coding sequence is TGTGCCAGCAGTTTATCGGTGGGGGGAGGTGAGCAGTACTTC.